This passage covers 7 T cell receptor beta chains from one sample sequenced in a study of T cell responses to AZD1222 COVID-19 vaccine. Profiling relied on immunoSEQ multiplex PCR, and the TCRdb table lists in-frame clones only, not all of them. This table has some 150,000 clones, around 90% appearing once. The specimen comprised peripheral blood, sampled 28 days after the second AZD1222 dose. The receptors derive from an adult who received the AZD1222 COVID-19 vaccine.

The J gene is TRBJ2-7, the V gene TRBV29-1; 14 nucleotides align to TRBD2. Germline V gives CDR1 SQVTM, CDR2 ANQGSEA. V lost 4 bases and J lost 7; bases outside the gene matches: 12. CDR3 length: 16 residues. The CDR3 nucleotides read TGCAGCGTTGTCGGGACTAGCGGGAGAGGGGTACGGGAGCAGTACTTC. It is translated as CSVVGTSGRGVREQYF.

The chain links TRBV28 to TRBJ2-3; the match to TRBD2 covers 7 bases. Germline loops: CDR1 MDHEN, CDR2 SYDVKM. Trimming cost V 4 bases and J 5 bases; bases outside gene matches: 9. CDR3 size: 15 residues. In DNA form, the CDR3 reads TGTGCCAGCAGTTGGGGGGGAGGGCCGATAGATACGCAGTATTTT. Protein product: CASSWGGGPIDTQYF. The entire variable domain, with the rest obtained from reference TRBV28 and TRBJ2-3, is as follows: DVKVTQSSRYLVKRTGEKVFLECVQDMDHENMFWYRQDPGLGLRLIYFSYDVKMKEKGDIPEGYSVSREKKERFSLILESASTNQTSMYLCASSWGGGPIDTQYFGPGTRLTVL.

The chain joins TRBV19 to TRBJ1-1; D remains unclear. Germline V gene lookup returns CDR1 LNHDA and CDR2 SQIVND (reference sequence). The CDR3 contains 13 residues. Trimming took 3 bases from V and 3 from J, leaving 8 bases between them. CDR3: CASSIVVYTEAFF. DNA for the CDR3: TGTGCCAGTAGTATTGTGGTCTACACTGAAGCTTTCTTT.

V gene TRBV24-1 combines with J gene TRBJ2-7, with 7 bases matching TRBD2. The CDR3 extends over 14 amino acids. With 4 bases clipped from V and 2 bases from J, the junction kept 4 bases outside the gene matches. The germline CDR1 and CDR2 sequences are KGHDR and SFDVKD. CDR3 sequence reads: CATSEPGLPYEQYF. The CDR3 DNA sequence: TGTGCCACCAGTGAGCCGGGACTACCCTACGAGCAGTACTTC.

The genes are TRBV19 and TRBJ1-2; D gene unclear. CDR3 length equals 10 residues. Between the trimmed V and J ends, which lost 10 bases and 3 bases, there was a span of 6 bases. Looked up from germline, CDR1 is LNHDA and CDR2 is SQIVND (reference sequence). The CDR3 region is CATGDYGYTF. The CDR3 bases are TGTGCCACCGGGGACTATGGCTACACCTTC.

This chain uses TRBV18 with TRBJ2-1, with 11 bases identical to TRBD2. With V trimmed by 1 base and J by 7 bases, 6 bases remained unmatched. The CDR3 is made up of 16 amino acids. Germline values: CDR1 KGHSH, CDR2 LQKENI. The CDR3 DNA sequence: TGTGCCAGCTCACCACTGCTAGCGGGAGGTAGAAATGAGCAGTTCTTC. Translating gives CASSPLLAGGRNEQFF.

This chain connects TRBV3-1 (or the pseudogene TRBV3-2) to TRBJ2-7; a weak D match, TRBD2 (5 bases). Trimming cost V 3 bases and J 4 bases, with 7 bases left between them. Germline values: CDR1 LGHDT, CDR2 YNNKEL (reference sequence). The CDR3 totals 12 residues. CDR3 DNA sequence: TGTGCCAGCAGCCACCGGGGTTACGAGCAGTACTTC. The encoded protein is CASSHRGYEQYF.